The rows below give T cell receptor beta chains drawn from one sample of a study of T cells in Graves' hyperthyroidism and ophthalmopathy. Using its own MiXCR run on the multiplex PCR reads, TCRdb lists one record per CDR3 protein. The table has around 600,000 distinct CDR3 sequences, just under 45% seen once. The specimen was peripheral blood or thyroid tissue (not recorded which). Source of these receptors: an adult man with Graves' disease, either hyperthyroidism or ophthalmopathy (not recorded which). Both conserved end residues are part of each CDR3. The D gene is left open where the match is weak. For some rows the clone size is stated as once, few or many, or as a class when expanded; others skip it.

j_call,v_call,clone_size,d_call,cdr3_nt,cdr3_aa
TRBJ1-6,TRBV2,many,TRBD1,TGTGCCAGCAGTAGAGGGACAGGGGTTTCACCCCTCCACTTT,CASSRGTGVSPLHF
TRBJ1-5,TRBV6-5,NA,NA,TGTGCCAGCGGTATTGGGAGGTCGGGTCAGCCCCAGCATTTT,CASGIGRSGQPQHF
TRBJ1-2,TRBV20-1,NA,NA,TGCAGTGCTAGGGGACTAGCTAACTATGGCTACACCTTC,CSARGLANYGYTF
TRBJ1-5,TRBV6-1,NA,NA,TGTGCCAGCAGTCCCGGCGGACGAAATCAGCCCCAGCATTTT,CASSPGGRNQPQHF
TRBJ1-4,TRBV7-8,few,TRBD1,TGTGCCAGCAGCCACAGGGGGCAAGGTGAAAAACTGTTTTTT,CASSHRGQGEKLFF
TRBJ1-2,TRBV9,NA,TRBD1,TGTGCCAGCAGCGCCGCCCCGACCAGTGATGTCCGCAGGGGGGATGGCTACACCTTC,CASSAAPTSDVRRGDGYTF
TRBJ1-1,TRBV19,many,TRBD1,TGTGCCAGTGACTCGACAGGGGGGGAAGGCACTGAAGCTTTCTTT,CASDSTGGEGTEAFF
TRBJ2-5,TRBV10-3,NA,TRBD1,TGTGCCATCAGTGATCAGTCAGGGGGCTCAGAGACCCAGTACTTC,CAISDQSGGSETQYF
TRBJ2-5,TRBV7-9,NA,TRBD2,TGTGCCAGCAGTCGGACTAGCCGGAGAGAGACCCAGTACTTC,CASSRTSRRETQYF
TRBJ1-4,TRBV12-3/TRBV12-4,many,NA,TGTGCCAGCAGTCCGGGGCGGAATGAAAAACTGTTTTTT,CASSPGRNEKLFF
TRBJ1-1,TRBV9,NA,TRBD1,TGTGCCAGCAGCATAGGGGGCTGCACTGAAGCTTTCTTT,CASSIGGCTEAFF
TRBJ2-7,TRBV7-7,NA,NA,TGTGCTAGCAGACCCGGGACTTCCTTCTCCAGCGGTGAGCAGTACTTC,CASRPGTSFSSGEQYF
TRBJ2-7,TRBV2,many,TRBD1,TGTGCCAGCAGTGGACAGGGGGCGTCCGAGCAGTACTTC,CASSGQGASEQYF
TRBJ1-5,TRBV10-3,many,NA,TGTGCCAGCGGGAGGGATAGCGAATCGGAAAGGCCCCAGCATTTT,CASGRDSESERPQHF
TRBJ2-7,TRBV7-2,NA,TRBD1,TGTGCCAGCTCGCCGGGACAGGGGGACTACGAGCAGTACTTC,CASSPGQGDYEQYF
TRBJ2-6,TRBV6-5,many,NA,TGTGCCAGCAGTCAACAGGTTCGGGCCAACGTCCTGACTTTC,CASSQQVRANVLTF
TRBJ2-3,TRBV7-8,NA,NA,TGTGCCAGCAGTGCGGTGACAGGTACGCAGTATTTT,CASSAVTGTQYF
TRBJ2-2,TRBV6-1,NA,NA,TGTGCCAGCAGTGAGGGGTGGGGCAGCACGTCCACCGGGGAGCTGTTTTTT,CASSEGWGSTSTGELFF
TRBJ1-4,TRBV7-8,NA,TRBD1,TGTGCCAGCAGCTTTCAGGGGGTTTCTGAAAAACTGTTTTTT,CASSFQGVSEKLFF
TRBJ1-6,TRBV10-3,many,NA,TGTGCCATCAGTAGAGGGGGGAAAGACAATTCACCCCTCCACTTT,CAISRGGKDNSPLHF
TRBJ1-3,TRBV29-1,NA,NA,TGCAGCGTTGAAGGGCTAGCGGGGTTTGGAAACACCATATATTTT,CSVEGLAGFGNTIYF
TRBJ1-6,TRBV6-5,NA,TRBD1,TGTGCCAGCAGGGCCTTACCGGGACAGAGGTCACCCCTCCACTTT,CASRALPGQRSPLHF
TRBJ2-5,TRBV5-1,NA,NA,TGCGCCAGCACCGGTGACCAAGAGACCCAGTACTTC,CASTGDQETQYF
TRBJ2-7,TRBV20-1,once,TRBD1,TGCAGTGCTAGAGAATATGGGACAGGGGATTACGAGCAGTACTTC,CSAREYGTGDYEQYF
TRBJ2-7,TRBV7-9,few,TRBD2,TGTGCCAGCAGCCAGACTAGCCTCTCCTACGAGCAGTACTTC,CASSQTSLSYEQYF
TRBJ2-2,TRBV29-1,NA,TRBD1,TGCAGCGTAGGGACAGGGAAGCTGTTTTTT,CSVGTGKLFF
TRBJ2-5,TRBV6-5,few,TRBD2,TGTGCCAGCAGCGCTAGCGGGGGGCGCCAAGAGACCCAGTACTTC,CASSASGGRQETQYF
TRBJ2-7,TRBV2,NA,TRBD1,TGTGCCAGCGTGGGAAGATTGGGACAGGGCTACGAGCAGTACTTC,CASVGRLGQGYEQYF
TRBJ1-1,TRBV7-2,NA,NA,TGTGCCAGCAGCGTAGACAGAGAGGAGGCTTTCTTT,CASSVDREEAFF
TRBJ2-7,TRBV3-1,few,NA,TGTGCCAGCAGGGGGTACCGCGAGCAGTACTTC,CASRGYREQYF
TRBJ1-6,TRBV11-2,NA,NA,TGTGCCAGCACCTCGGACAGATCCAATAATTCACCCCTCCACTTT,CASTSDRSNNSPLHF
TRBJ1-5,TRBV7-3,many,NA,TGTGCCAGCAGCTTAACGATGGGCTCGCCCCAGCATTTT,CASSLTMGSPQHF
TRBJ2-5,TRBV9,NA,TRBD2,TGTGCCAGCAGCCAGCCCACAGCGGGGGGGTTTTCAGAGACCCAGTACTTC,CASSQPTAGGFSETQYF
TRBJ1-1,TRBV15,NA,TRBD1,TGTGCCACCAGGAAAGACAGGGGCAGGGGCACTGAAGCTTTCTTT,CATRKDRGRGTEAFF
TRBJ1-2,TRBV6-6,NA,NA,TGTGCCAGCAGCCCTGGACCCATAGGGAACTATGGCTACACCTTC,CASSPGPIGNYGYTF
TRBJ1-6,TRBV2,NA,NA,TGTGCCAGCAGTGAAGGCCCAGTGGGTCGACCCCTCCACTTT,CASSEGPVGRPLHF
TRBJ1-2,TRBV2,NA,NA,TGTGCCAGCAGAACCCAGGTGAATGGCTACACCTTC,CASRTQVNGYTF
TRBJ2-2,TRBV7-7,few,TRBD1,TGTGCTAGCAGATCGACAGGGGAGGCCGGGGAGCTGTTTTTT,CASRSTGEAGELFF
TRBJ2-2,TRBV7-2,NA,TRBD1,TGTGCCAGCAGTTCCCCGGACAGGGGGCTGTTTTTT,CASSSPDRGLFF
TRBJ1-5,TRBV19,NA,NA,TGTGCCAGTAGTACCCAATGGAGTGGCGGCAATCAGCCCCAGCATTTT,CASSTQWSGGNQPQHF
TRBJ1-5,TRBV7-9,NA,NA,TGTGCCTGGACGGGGGGGAGCAATCAGCCCCAGCATTTT,CAWTGGSNQPQHF